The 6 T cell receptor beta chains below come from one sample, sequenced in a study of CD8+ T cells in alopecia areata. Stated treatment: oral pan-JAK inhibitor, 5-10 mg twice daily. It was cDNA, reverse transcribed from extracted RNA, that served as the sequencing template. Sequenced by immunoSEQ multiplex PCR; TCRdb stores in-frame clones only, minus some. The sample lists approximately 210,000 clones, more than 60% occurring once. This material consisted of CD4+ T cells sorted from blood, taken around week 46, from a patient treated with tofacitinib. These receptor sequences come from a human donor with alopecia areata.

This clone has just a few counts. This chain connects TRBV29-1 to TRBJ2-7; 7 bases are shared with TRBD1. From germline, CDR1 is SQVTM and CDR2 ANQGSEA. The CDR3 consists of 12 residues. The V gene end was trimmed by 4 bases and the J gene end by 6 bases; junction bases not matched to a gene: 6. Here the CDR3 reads CSVADRAFEQYF. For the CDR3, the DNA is TGCAGCGTTGCCGACAGGGCCTTCGAGCAGTACTTC.

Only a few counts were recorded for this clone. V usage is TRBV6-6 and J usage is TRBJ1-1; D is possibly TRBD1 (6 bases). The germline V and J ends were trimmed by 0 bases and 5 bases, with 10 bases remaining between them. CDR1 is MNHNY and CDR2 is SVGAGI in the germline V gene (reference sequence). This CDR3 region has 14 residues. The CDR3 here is CASSYSGANTEAFF. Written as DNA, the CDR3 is TGTGCCAGCAGTTACTCGGGGGCTAATACTGAAGCTTTCTTT.

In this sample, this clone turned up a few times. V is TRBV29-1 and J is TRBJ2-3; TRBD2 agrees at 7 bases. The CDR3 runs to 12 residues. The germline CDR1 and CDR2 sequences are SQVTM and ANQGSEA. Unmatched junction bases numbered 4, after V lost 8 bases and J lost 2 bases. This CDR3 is CSTGTTTDTQYF. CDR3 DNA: TGCAGCACCGGGACTACCACAGATACGCAGTATTTT.

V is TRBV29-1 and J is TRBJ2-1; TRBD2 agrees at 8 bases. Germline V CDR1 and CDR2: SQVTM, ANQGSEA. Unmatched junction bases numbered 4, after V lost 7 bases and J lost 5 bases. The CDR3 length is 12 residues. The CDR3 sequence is CSARLANNEQFF. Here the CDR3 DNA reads TGCAGCGCCCGACTAGCGAACAATGAGCAGTTCTTC.

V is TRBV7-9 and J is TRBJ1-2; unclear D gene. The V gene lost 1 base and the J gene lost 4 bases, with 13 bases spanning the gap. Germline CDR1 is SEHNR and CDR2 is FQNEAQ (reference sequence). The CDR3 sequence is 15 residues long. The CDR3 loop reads CASSLETNIPYGYTF. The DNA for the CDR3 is TGTGCCAGCAGCTTAGAAACGAACATCCCCTATGGCTACACCTTC.

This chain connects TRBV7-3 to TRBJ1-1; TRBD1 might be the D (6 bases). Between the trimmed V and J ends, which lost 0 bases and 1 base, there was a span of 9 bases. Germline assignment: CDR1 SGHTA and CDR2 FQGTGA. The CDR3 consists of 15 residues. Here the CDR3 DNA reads TGTGCCAGCAGCTTAACGTCGACAGGGAACACTGAAGCTTTCTTT. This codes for CASSLTSTGNTEAFF.